This T cell receptor beta chain derives from a study of cytomegalovirus exposure and HLA in healthy donors. Study context: T cells numbering approximately 170 million yielded 100 million to 120 million unique TCR beta sequences in an earlier analysis. Most genotyped donors, 81% of about 400, had Caucasian-associated genetic ancestry.

Study-level points and caveats: Researchers reported in a later analysis that common viral pathogens appeared linked to several top clusters. Sequence variants that were highly shared formed a cluster that was likely a sequencing artifact.

With 60 Vbeta and 13 Jbeta primers, the PCR was carried out. Generated by immunoSEQ multiplex PCR, the TCRdb table keeps only in-frame clones and is missing some. Altogether roughly 110,000 clones are present, 82% being singletons, with the ten largest covering roughly 2.6%. In the case of this clone: Its antigen is as yet unknown. The same CDR3 can be traced to other DNA sequences in this sample.

This CDR3 has 15 residues. Deletions cut 1 base from V and 1 base from J, with 9 bases between. CDR1 MDHEN and CDR2 SYDVKM come from the germline V gene. The sequence was obtained from a woman aged 18 to 35 in good health and CMV-seronegative. Sequenced sample: PBMCs. The rearrangement uses TRBV28 and TRBJ2-3, with D perhaps TRBD2 (6 bases). In nucleotides, the CDR3 is TGTGCCAGCAGTTTATCGGGCGGGGGCACAGATACGCAGTATTTT. Its translation: CASSLSGGGTDTQYF.